This TCR beta chain was sequenced for a study of monozygotic twins with inflammatory bowel disease. This CDR3 has 16 residues. In germline, CDR1 is MNHEY, CDR2 SMNVEV (reference sequence). As concerns this clonotype: Its target is unknown.

Notes on the study in general: IBD patients, compared with healthy twins, shared fewer clonotypes with others (especially with disease activity).

The unique tags termed UMIs, each holding a 6-nucleotide sample barcode, were added by means of template switching. Reprocessing the 5' RACE reads, TCRdb reports a single entry for every CDR3 protein and omits DNA. This sample's table reports over 90,000 distinct CDR3 sequences. Without any T cell sorting, total RNA was isolated from whole blood. The origin of this receptor is a human donor with ulcerative colitis or Crohn's disease, or a healthy co-twin of an affected twin (not recorded which). This chain joins TRBV27 and TRBJ1-4. Sequencing input: blood. Here the CDR3 reads CASSLVSTWANEKLFF. The variable domain in full, completed from reference TRBV27 and TRBJ1-4, reads EAQVTQNPRYLITVTGKKLTVTCSQNMNHEYMSWYRQDPGLGLRQIYYSMNVEVTDKGDVPEGYKVSRKEKRNFPLILESPSPNQTSLYFCASSLVSTWANEKLFFGSGTQLSVL.